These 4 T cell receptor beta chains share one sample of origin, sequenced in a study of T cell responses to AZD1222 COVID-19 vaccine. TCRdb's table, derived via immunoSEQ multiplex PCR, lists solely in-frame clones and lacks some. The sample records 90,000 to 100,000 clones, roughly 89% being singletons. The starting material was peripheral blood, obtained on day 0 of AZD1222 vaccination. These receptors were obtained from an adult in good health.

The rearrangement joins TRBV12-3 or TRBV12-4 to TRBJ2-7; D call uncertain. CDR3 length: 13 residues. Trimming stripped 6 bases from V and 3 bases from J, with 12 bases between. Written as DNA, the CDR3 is TGTGCCAGCAGCCGTGGCCTAGACTACGAGCAGTACTTC. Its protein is CASSRGLDYEQYF.

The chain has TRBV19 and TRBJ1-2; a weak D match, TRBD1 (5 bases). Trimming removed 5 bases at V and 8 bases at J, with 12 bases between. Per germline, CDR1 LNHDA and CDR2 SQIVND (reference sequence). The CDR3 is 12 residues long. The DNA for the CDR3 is TGTGCCAGTAGTCGGTTGGGGGGAGGCTACACCTTC. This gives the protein CASSRLGGGYTF.

CDR3 amino acids: CASSLGQNTEAFF. CDR3 coding DNA: TGTGCCAGCAGTTTAGGGCAGAACACTGAAGCTTTCTTT. V and J are TRBV27 and TRBJ1-1, with no clear D. Germline CDR1 is MNHEY and CDR2 is SMNVEV (reference sequence). The CDR3 runs 13 residues. Trimming left V 2 bases short and J 1 base short, with 5 bases between.

The CDR3 spells CASSLFPGQAISNQPQHF. For the CDR3, the DNA is TGTGCCAGCAGTTTATTCCCCGGACAGGCGATTAGCAATCAGCCCCAGCATTTT. The chain carries TRBV5-5 and TRBJ1-5, with 7 bases aligning to TRBD1. The trim removed 5 bases at V and 0 bases at J, leaving 14 bases unmatched. CDR3 length: 18 amino acids. The germline V gene has CDR1 SGHKS and CDR2 YYEKEE (reference sequence).